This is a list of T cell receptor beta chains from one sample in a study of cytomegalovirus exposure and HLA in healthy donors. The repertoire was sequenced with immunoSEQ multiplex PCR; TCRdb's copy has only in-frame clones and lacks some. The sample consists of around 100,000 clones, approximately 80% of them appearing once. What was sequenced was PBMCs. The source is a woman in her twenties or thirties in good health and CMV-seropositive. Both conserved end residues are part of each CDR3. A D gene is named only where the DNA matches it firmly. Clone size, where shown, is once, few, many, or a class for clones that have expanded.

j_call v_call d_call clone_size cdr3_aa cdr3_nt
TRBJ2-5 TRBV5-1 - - CASASLSAGQETQYF TGCGCCAGTGCCTCACTTTCGGCGGGACAAGAGACCCAGTACTTC
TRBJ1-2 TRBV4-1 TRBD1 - CASSPEGARGYTF TGCGCCAGCAGCCCCGAGGGGGCGCGGGGCTACACCTTC
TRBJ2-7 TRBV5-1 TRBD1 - CASSLVAGGLYEQYF TGCGCCAGCAGCTTGGTGGCAGGGGGCTTGTACGAGCAGTACTTC
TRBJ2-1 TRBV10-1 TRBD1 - CASSGGQGVKYNEQFF TGCGCCAGCAGTGGGGGACAGGGAGTGAAATACAATGAGCAGTTCTTC
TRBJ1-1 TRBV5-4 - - CASSLEQGTEAFF TGTGCCAGCAGCTTGGAGCAGGGGACTGAAGCTTTCTTT
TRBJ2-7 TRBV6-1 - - CASRDKDRIYEQYF TGTGCCAGCAGGGATAAAGACAGGATCTACGAGCAGTACTTC
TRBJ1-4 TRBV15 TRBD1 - CATSRGQGSEKLFF TGTGCCACCAGCAGAGGACAGGGAAGTGAAAAACTGTTTTTT
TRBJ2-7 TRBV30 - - CAWSAGVLGEQYF TGTGCCTGGAGTGCCGGGGTACTTGGAGAGCAGTACTTC
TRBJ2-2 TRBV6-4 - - CASSDLRGPGELFF TGTGCCAGCAGTGACCTCAGGGGCCCCGGGGAGCTGTTTTTT
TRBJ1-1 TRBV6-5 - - CASHGGARNTEAFF TGTGCCAGCCACGGGGGGGCCAGGAACACTGAAGCTTTCTTT
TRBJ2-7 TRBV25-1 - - CASKCGDGKTYEQYF TGTGCCAGCAAGTGCGGAGACGGTAAAACCTACGAGCAGTACTTC
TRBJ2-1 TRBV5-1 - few CASSLDSYNEQFF TGCGCCAGCAGCTTGGACAGCTACAATGAGCAGTTCTTC
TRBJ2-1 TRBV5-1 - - CASSLPLAVGNEQFF TGCGCCAGCAGCCTCCCACTAGCCGTGGGTAATGAGCAGTTCTTC
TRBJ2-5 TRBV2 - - CASSGWGGGARETQYF TGTGCCAGCAGTGGTTGGGGAGGGGGGGCTCGAGAGACCCAGTACTTC
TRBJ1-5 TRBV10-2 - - CASSYSQAQPQHF TGCGCCAGCAGTTATTCCCAGGCCCAGCCCCAGCATTTT
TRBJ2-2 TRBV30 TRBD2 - CAWSPLSGRNTGELFF TGTGCCTGGAGTCCCCTTAGCGGGAGGAACACCGGGGAGCTGTTTTTT
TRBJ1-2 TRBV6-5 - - CASIEGGLRGYTF TGTGCCAGCATTGAGGGAGGATTGCGAGGCTACACCTTC
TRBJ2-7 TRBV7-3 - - CASSQGGIAYEQYF TGTGCCAGCAGCCAGGGGGGTATTGCGTACGAGCAGTACTTC
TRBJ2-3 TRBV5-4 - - CASSQDTSSTDTQYF TGTGCCAGCAGTCAAGACACCTCTAGCACAGATACGCAGTATTTT
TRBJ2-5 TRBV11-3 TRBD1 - CASSLPRDRVETQYF TGTGCCAGCAGCTTGCCACGGGACAGGGTCGAGACCCAGTACTTC
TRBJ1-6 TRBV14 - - CASSQTTNSPLHF TGTGCCAGCAGCCAAACAACTAATTCACCCCTCCACTTT
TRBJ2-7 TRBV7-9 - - CASSLVGQGPYEQYF TGTGCCAGCAGCTTAGTAGGGCAGGGTCCCTACGAGCAGTACTTC
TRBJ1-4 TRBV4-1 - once CASSPGQGLAEKLFF TGCGCCAGCAGCCCCGGACAAGGGTTGGCTGAAAAACTGTTTTTT
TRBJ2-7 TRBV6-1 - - CASRGGRAPLYEQYF TGTGCCAGCAGGGGCGGGCGGGCCCCTTTGTACGAGCAGTACTTC
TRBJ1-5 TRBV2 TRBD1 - CASSEGTVSNQPQHF TGTGCCAGCAGTGAGGGGACAGTTAGCAATCAGCCCCAGCATTTT
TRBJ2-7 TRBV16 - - CASSLRRQGGSYEQYF TGTGCCAGCAGCCTTCGTCGACAGGGAGGCTCCTACGAGCAGTACTTC
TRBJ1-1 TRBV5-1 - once CASSLLGLNMNTEAFF TGCGCCAGCAGCTTGCTGGGACTGAACATGAACACTGAAGCTTTCTTT
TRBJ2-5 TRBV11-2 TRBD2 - CASSLGSSGGRKTQYF TGTGCCAGCAGCTTAGGATCTAGCGGGGGGAGGAAGACCCAGTACTTC
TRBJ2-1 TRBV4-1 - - CASSQASGLPPRGYNEQFF TGCGCCAGCAGCCAAGCCTCGGGACTCCCCCCGAGGGGTTACAATGAGCAGTTCTTC
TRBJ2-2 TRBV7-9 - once CSSSLRQENTGELFF TGTTCCAGCAGCTTACGACAGGAGAACACCGGGGAGCTGTTTTTT
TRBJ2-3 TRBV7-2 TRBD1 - CASSRRGQGNTDTQYF TGTGCCAGCAGTCGGAGGGGACAGGGCAACACAGATACGCAGTATTTT
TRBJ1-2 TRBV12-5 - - CASGWYIRDGYTF TGTGCTAGTGGTTGGTACATACGGGATGGCTACACCTTC
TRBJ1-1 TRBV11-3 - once CASSLIEDTEAFF TGTGCCAGCAGCTTAATAGAGGACACTGAAGCTTTCTTT
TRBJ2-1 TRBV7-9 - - CASSPEEYNEQFF TGTGCCAGCAGCCCCGAGGAGTACAATGAGCAGTTCTTC